The table lists the clone carrying this T cell receptor beta chain with many counts. Its cognate antigen is unknown. The germline gives CDR1 SGHRS, CDR2 YFSETQ. CDR3 length equals 16 residues. Trimming shortened V by 0 bases and J by 2 bases, and 12 bases separated the two germline ends. These data belong to a study of CD8 T cells in ankylosing spondylitis. Study-level results: A motif of 7 to 9 highly homologous TCR beta variants was seen as apparently characteristic of ankylosing spondylitis blood. In reactive arthritis synovial fluid and blood, some motif variants had been reported before. In peripheral blood, disease-linked CD8+ clones occurred at relatively low frequencies. Within matched ankylosing spondylitis synovial fluid, disease-linked clones were reportedly significantly enriched.

Each TCR beta library was made by quantitative 5'-RACE that incorporated molecular barcodes. TCRdb redid the calling of the 5' RACE reads with MiXCR, one entry per CDR3 protein. This table holds fewer than 550,000 distinct CDR3 sequences, 5.3% found once. Sequencing input: blood, either unsorted or a sorted T cell fraction (not recorded which). The chain has TRBV5-1 and TRBJ2-1; D is perhaps TRBD2 (6 bases). The TCR was taken from a male donor with ankylosing spondylitis. The CDR3 DNA reads TGCGCCAGCAGCTTGGGGCCCAGGAGGGCCTACAATGAGCAGTTCTTC. This translates into CASSLGPRRAYNEQFF.